The clone carrying this T cell receptor beta chain came up many times. This record belongs to a study of T-cell reconstitution after alpha-beta-depleted transplantation in children. It was with unique molecular identifiers that the TCRbeta library was prepared. TCRdb processed the PCR reads anew with MiXCR; each CDR3 protein has one entry. The sample gives roughly 170,000 distinct CDR3 sequences, around 6.8% of which show up once; 3% is in the top ten. CDR3 length: 11 amino acids. V lost 1 base, J lost 9 bases, and 7 bases lay in between. CDR1 GTSNPN and CDR2 SVGIG come from the germline V gene (reference sequence).

This clonotype was sampled from a human donor who donated a stem cell graft to a child with Wiskott-Aldrich syndrome. Sequences were derived from PBMCs from the stem cell graft donor, sampled from the stem cell graft. J is TRBJ2-1 and V is TRBV30; D remains ambiguous. The CDR3 sequence: CAWSARAEQFF. DNA for the CDR3: TGTGCCTGGAGTGCACGGGCTGAGCAGTTCTTC.